This paragraph reports one TCR beta chain. The sample belongs to a study of identical twins. This CDR3 has 12 amino acids. Germline-derived CDR1 and CDR2 are SEHNR and FQNEAQ (reference sequence). Trimming pared 8 bases from V and 7 bases from J, leaving 11 bases between. TCRdb ran MiXCR on the 5' RACE reads and lists one entry per CDR3 protein. The sample consists of around 370,000 distinct CDR3 sequences, 7% to 9.5% of them appearing once. The clonotype originates from a woman aged 45-65 years in good health. The material sequenced was naive T cells sorted from blood. V usage is TRBV7-9 and J usage is TRBJ2-2; D may be TRBD1 (5 bases). The CDR3 DNA is TGTGCCAGCTGGGCTCAGGGCGGGGAGCTGTTTTTT. Protein sequence: CASWAQGGELFF.